What follows describes a single T cell receptor (beta chain). This record comes from a study of shared clonotypes between healthy human individuals. CD45RA+ naive and CD45RA-negative memory subsets were separated from CD4+ cells. CDR1 is SGHKS and CDR2 is YYEKEE in the germline V gene (reference sequence). There are 16 residues in the CDR3. V lost 4 bases, J lost 2 bases, and 5 bases stayed unmatched. The assay was run at deep level. In the sorted-subset replicate PCRs, 200 ng DNA, 25,000 to 30,000 T cell genomes, was used. Method: immunoSEQ multiplex PCR; TCRdb's copy keeps in-frame clones and lacks some. Altogether around 2.3 million clones are present, approximately 96% being singletons, with the ten largest covering over 0.1%.

The sequence was obtained from a young man in good health. V is TRBV5-5 and J is TRBJ2-6; TRBD1 agrees at 8 bases. The specimen sequenced was naive CD4+ T cells sorted from blood. The subset denotes: CD45RA+ positively selected. CDR3 in amino acids: CASSPSGGAGANVLTF. The DNA for the CDR3 is TGTGCCAGCAGCCCCTCAGGGGGCGCTGGGGCCAACGTCCTGACTTTC. Full variable domain (missing parts from reference TRBV5-5 and TRBJ2-6): DAGVTQSPTHLIKTRGQQVTLRCSPISGHKSVSWYQQVLGQGPQFIFQYYEKEERGRGNFPDRFSARQFPNYSSELNVNALLLGDSALYLCASSPSGGAGANVLTFGAGSRLTVL.